This TCR beta chain is from a study of blood T cell repertoires in COVID-19. Overall study: Whether acute or convalescent, the COVID-19 samples came from the United States, Italy and Spain. Sources were T cells, B-cell-depleted T cells, or PBMCs; the material itself was cDNA or gDNA.

Original processing methods: Nucleated cell counts were estimated from reference gene primer amplification. TCRdb keeps only in-frame clones here, not all; method: immunoSEQ multiplex PCR. D and trimming come from the DNA, and the V and J calls and clone size come from that table. This table holds 200,000 or so clones, roughly 84% found once. The CDR3 is 13 residues long. The germline V gene encodes CDR1 SNHLY and CDR2 FYNNEI. V dropped 8 bases and J dropped 4 bases, with 11 bases sitting between them. Sequenced: peripheral blood. V and J are TRBV2 and TRBJ1-4, with D possibly being TRBD1 (6 bases). This receptor was taken from a woman in her fifties or sixties who had recovered from COVID-19. CDR3: CASSTGNNEKLFF. The CDR3 nucleotides read TGTGCCAGCTCAACAGGGAATAATGAAAAACTGTTTTTT. Drawing the rest from reference TRBV2 and TRBJ1-4, the complete variable domain is EPEVTQTPSHQVTQMGQEVILRCVPISNHLYFYWYRQILGQKVEFLVSFYNNEISEKSEIFDDQFSVERPDGSNFTLKIRSTKLEDSAMYFCASSTGNNEKLFFGSGTQLSVL.